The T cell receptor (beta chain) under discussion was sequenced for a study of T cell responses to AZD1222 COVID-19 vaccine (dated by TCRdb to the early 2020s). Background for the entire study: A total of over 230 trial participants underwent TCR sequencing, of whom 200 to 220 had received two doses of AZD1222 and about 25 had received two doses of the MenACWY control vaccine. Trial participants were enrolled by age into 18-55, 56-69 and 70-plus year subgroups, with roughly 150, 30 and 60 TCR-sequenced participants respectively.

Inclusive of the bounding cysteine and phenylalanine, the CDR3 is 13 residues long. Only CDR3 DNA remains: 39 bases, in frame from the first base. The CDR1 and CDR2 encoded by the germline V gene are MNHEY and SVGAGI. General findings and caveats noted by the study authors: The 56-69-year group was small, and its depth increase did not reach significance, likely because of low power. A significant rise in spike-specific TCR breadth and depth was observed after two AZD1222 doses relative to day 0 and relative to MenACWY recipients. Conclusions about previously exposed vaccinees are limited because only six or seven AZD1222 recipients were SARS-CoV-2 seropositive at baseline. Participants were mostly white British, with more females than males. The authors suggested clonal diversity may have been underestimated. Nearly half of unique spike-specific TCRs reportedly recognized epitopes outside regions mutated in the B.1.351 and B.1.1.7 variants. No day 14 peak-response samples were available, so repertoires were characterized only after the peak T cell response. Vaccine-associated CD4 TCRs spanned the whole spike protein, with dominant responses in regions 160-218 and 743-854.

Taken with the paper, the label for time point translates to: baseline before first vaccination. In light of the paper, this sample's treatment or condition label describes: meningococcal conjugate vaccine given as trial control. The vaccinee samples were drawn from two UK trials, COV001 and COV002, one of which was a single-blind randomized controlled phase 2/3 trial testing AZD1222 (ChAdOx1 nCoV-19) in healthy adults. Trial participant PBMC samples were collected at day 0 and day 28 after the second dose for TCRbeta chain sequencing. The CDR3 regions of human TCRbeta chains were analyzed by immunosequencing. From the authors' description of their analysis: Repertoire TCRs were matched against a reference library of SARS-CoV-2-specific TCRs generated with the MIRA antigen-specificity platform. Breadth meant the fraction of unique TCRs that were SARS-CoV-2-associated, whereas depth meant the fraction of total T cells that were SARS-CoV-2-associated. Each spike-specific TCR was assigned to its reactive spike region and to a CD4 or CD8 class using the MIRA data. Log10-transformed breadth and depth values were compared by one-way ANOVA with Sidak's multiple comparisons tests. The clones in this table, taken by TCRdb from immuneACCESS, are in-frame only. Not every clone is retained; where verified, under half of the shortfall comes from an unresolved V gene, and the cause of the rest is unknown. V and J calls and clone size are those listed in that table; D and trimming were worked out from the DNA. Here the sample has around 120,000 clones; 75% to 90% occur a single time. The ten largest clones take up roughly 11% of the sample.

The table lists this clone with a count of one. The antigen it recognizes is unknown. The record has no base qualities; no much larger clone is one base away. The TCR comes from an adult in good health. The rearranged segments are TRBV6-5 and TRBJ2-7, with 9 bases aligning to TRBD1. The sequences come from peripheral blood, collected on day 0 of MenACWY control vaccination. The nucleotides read TGTGCAAGCCGGGACAGGGCGTCGGACGAGCAGTACTTC. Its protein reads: CASRDRASDEQYF.